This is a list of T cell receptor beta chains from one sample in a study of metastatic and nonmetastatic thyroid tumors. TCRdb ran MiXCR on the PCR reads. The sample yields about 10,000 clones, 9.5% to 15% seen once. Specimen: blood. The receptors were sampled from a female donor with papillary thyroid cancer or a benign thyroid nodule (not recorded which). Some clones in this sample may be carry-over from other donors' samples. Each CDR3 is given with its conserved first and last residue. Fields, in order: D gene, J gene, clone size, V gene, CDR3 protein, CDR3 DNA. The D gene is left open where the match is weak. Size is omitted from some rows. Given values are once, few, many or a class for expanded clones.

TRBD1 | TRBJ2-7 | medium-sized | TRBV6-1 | CASRRDRMIGYEWQYF | TGTGCCAGCAGGAGGGACAGGATGATTGGTTACGAGTGGCAGTACTTC
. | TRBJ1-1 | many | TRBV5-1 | CASSLSQGSTEAFF | TGCGCCAGCAGCTTGTCGCAGGGGTCGACTGAAGCTTTCTTT
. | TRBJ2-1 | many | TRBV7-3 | CASSLSGGQGNEQFF | TGTGCCAGCAGCTTAAGTGGGGGGCAGGGCAATGAGCAGTTCTTC
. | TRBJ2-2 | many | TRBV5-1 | CASSFGTTTGELFF | TGCGCCAGCAGCTTCGGGACAACAACCGGGGAGCTGTTTTTT
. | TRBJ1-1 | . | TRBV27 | CASISQREAEAFF | TGCGCCAGCATCTCACAAAGAGAGGCAGAAGCTTTCTTT
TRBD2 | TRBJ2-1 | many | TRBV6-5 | CASSPISGISSYNEQFF | TGTGCCAGCAGTCCGATTAGCGGGATCAGCTCCTACAATGAGCAGTTCTTC
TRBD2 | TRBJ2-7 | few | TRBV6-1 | CASIARPPGLASYEQYF | TGTGCCAGCATCGCGCGTCCGCCCGGACTAGCGAGCTACGAGCAGTACTTC
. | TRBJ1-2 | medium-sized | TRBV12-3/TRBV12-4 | CASSLGGIGGYTF | TGTGCCAGCAGTTTAGGCGGTATCGGAGGCTACACCTTC
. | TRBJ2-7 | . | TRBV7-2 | CASSLEGCTYEQYF | TGTGCCAGCAGCTTAGAGGGTTGTACCTACGAGCAGTACTTC
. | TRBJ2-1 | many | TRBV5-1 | CASSLTGHYNEQFF | TGCGCCAGCAGCTTGACGGGACACTACAATGAGCAGTTCTTC
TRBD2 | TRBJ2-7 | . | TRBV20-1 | CSAKTSGGSYEQYF | TGCAGTGCAAAAACTAGCGGGGGTTCCTACGAGCAGTACTTC
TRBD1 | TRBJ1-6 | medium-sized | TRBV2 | CASSPGTGTNSPLHF | TGTGCCAGCAGTCCCGGGACAGGGACCAATTCACCCCTCCACTTT
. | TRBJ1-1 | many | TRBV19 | CASSPTGGWNTEAFF | TGTGCCAGTAGTCCCACGGGGGGGTGGAACACTGAAGCTTTCTTT
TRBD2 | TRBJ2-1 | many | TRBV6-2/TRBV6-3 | CASSYSGTVRTSGPNEQFF | TGTGCCAGCAGTTACTCCGGGACAGTACGGACTAGCGGGCCAAATGAGCAGTTCTTC
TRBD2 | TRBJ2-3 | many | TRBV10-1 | CASSEGGLAAGTQYF | TGCGCCAGCAGTGAGGGGGGACTAGCCGCGGGTACGCAGTATTTT
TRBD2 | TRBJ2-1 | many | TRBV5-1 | CASSLGSSGYNEQFF | TGCGCCAGCAGCTTGGGGTCTAGCGGCTACAATGAGCAGTTCTTC
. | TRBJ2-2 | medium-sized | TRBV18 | CASSPYGGELFF | TGTGCCAGCTCACCATATGGCGGGGAGCTGTTTTTT
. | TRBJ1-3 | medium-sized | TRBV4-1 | CASSQDWLGISGNTIYF | TGCGCCAGCAGCCAAGATTGGCTCGGGATCTCTGGAAACACCATATATTTT
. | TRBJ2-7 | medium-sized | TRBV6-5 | CASSYRAQQYF | TGTGCCAGCAGTTACCGGGCCCAGCAGTACTTC
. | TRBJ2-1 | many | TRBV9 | CASSEPGRYNEQFF | TGTGCCAGCAGCGAACCGGGACGGTACAATGAGCAGTTCTTC
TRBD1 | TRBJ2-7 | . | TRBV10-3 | CAISASPGQGTYEQYF | TGTGCCATCAGCGCGTCCCCTGGACAGGGTACGTACGAGCAGTACTTC
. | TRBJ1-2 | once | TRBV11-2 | CASSLERHYGYTF | TGTGCCAGCAGCTTAGAACGGCACTATGGCTACACCTTC
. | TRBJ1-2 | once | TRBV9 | CASSLWLAGIDYGYTF | TGTGCCAGCAGCCTTTGGTTGGCAGGGATCGACTATGGCTACACCTTC
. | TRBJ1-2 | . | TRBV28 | CASSSPSGTPYGYTF | TGTGCCAGCAGTTCCCCATCCGGGACACCCTATGGCTACACCTTC
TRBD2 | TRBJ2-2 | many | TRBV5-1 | CASSLMTSGNTGELFF | TGCGCCAGCAGCCTTATGACTAGCGGAAACACCGGGGAGCTGTTTTTT
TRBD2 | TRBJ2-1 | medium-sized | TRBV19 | CASSGLAWGNEQFF | TGTGCCAGCAGCGGACTAGCATGGGGCAATGAGCAGTTCTTC
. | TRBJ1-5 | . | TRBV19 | CASSITTGAQPQHF | TGTGCCAGTAGTATTACGACAGGAGCTCAGCCCCAGCATTTT
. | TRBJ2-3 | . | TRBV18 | CASSTSGETDTQYF | TGTGCCAGCTCCACATCCGGGGAGACAGATACGCAGTATTTT
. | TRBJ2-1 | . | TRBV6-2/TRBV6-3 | CASSLSDGEQFF | TGTGCCAGCAGCCTGTCGGATGGAGAGCAGTTCTTC
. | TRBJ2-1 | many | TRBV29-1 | CSVEDLAGLEFF | TGCAGCGTTGAAGATCTTGCGGGGTTGGAGTTCTTC
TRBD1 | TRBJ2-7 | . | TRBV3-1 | CASSQASGTGIYEQYF | TGTGCCAGCAGCCAAGCCTCCGGGACAGGGATTTACGAGCAGTACTTC
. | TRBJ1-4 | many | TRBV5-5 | CASSLVAQNEKLFF | TGTGCCAGCAGCTTGGTAGCGCAGAATGAAAAACTGTTTTTT
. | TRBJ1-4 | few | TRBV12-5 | CASGLVNGEQGREKLFF | TGTGCTAGTGGTTTGGTAAACGGCGAGCAGGGACGCGAAAAACTGTTTTTT
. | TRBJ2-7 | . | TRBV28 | CATEGNYEQYF | TGTGCCACCGAAGGGAACTACGAGCAGTACTTC
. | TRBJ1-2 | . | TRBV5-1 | CASSLDGGYTF | TGCGCCAGCAGCTTGGATGGTGGCTACACCTTC
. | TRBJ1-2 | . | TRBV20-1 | CSARDPWKGGYTF | TGCAGTGCTAGAGACCCCTGGAAGGGTGGCTACACCTTC
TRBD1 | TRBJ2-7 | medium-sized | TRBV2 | CASSARWTGSSYEQYF | TGTGCCAGCAGCGCCCGGTGGACAGGGAGCTCCTACGAGCAGTACTTC